This TCR beta chain was sequenced for a study of CD8 T cells in Susac syndrome. Study findings and constraints: TCR sequencing and HLA analysis covered a relatively small number of individuals.

Isolation of CD8+ and CD4+ T cells was performed negatively, whereas enrichment of TEMRA cells was done by FACS. Comments on this clonotype: Antigen: not known.

RNA in amounts of about 0.45 to 1 ug was reverse transcribed with random hexamers. Across 54 Vbeta and 13 Jbeta, TCR beta CDR3 was amplified with immunoSEQ multiplex PCR. Using its own MiXCR run on the immunoSEQ multiplex PCR reads, TCRdb lists one record per CDR3 protein. The table records 160,000 or so distinct CDR3 sequences, around 93% of them present only once. Germline V gene sequence: CDR1 SQVTM, CDR2 ANQGSEA. V dropped 4 bases and J dropped 4; count of bases not matched to a gene: 3. The CDR3 is made up of 12 amino acids. The sequence came from a human donor in good health. The sample was CD4+ T cells from PBMCs. J is TRBJ2-7 and V is TRBV29-1; the match to TRBD1 covers 8 bases. CDR3 nucleotide sequence: TGCAGCGTTGGGACAGGGACTTACGAGCAGTACTTC. As protein: CSVGTGTYEQYF.